The 22 T cell receptor beta chains listed next were all sequenced from one sample in a study of shared clonotypes between healthy human individuals. Libraries were prepared by immunoSEQ multiplex PCR; TCRdb keeps only in-frame clonotypes and omits some of them. The sample consists of about 590,000 clones, nearly 97% of them appearing once. Naive CD8 cells, CD45RO-negative and positively selected for CCR7, excluded terminally differentiated effector memory CD45RA+ cells. The specimen sequenced was naive CD8+ T cells sorted from blood. These receptors came from a woman aged 30 to 39 in good health.

J is TRBJ1-1 and V is TRBV28; no definite D call. The CDR3 length is 15 residues. The germline V and J ends were trimmed by 6 bases and 0 bases, with 14 bases remaining between them. Germline V CDR1 and CDR2: MDHEN, SYDVKM. CDR3 protein: CASSTDREMNTEAFF. The CDR3 DNA follows: TGTGCCAGCAGCACTGACCGGGAGATGAACACTGAAGCTTTCTTT.

The rearrangement links TRBV5-5 to TRBJ1-5; D gene unclear. Germline loops: CDR1 SGHKS, CDR2 YYEKEE (reference sequence). V shed 2 bases and J shed 4 bases, with 7 bases lying between them. CDR3 length: 13 amino acids. For the CDR3, the DNA is TGTGCCAGCAGCTTCTCGGCAAATCAGCCCCAGCATTTT. Amino acid sequence: CASSFSANQPQHF.

The chain employs TRBV5-1 and TRBJ2-2, with a possible D match to TRBD1 (6 bases). Trimming left V 3 bases short and J 1 base short, with 13 bases between. The germline CDR1 and CDR2 sequences are SGHRS and YFSETQ. There are 16 residues in the CDR3. The CDR3 sequence: CASSSYRELNTGELFF. In nucleotides, the CDR3 is TGCGCCAGCAGCTCCTACAGGGAATTGAACACCGGGGAGCTGTTTTTT.

The J gene is TRBJ2-1, the V gene TRBV28; 8 bases are a match to TRBD2. Germline V gene data show CDR1 as MDHEN and CDR2 as SYDVKM. This CDR3 is 16 amino acids long. Trimming took 2 bases from V and 5 from J; bases not matched to a gene: 8. The CDR3, as DNA: TGTGCCAGCAGTTTACCTAGCGGGCACCTCGACAATGAGCAGTTCTTC. Protein product: CASSLPSGHLDNEQFF.

The chain carries TRBV6-1 and TRBJ2-4; D is unresolved. There are 18 residues in the CDR3. The V end lost 4 bases, the J end lost 1 base, and 20 bases lay between the germline ends. Looked up from germline, CDR1 is MNHNS and CDR2 is SASEGT. The CDR3 loop is CASSGSLMLGQAKNIQYF. The CDR3, as DNA: TGTGCCAGCAGTGGCTCCTTGATGTTGGGCCAGGCCAAAAACATTCAGTACTTC.

The V gene is TRBV29-1, the J gene TRBJ2-1; 12 bases map to TRBD2. The CDR3 runs to 16 residues. Losses at the gene ends were 4 bases for V and 0 bases for J; bases not matched to a gene: 4. Looked up from germline, CDR1 is SQVTM and CDR2 is ANQGSEA. Here the CDR3 DNA reads TGCAGCGTTGTACTAGCGGGAGGAAGCTCCTACAATGAGCAGTTCTTC. Amino acids: CSVVLAGGSSYNEQFF.

V usage is TRBV19 and J usage is TRBJ2-7; a weak D match, TRBD1 (6 bases). From germline, CDR1 is LNHDA and CDR2 SQIVND (reference sequence). The CDR3 length is 14 residues. The ends were cut back, 8 bases at V and 3 bases at J, with 17 bases in the middle. CDR3 DNA: TGTGCCAGTGCCCCGCGTGGACAGATCTACGAGCAGTACTTC. It translates to CASAPRGQIYEQYF. The full variable domain, rest sourced from reference TRBV19 and TRBJ2-7, is DGGITQSPKYLFRKEGQNVTLSCEQNLNHDAMYWYRQDPGQGLRLIYYSQIVNDFQKGDIAEGYSVSREKKESFPLTVTSAQKNPTAFYLCASAPRGQIYEQYFGPGTRLTVT.

The genes are TRBV5-4 and TRBJ1-1, with a tentative D call TRBD1 (5 bases). Germline V gene lookup returns CDR1 SGHNT and CDR2 YYREEE (reference sequence). Trimming removed 4 bases at V and 4 bases at J, with 17 bases between. The CDR3 is made up of 15 amino acids. As DNA, the CDR3 is TGTGCCAGCAGCGGCCTTTTGGGGGGTGGCACTGAAGCTTTCTTT. Translation gives CASSGLLGGGTEAFF.

V gene TRBV19 combines with J gene TRBJ2-7, with D perhaps being TRBD1 or TRBD2 (5 bases each). Germline V gene lookup returns CDR1 LNHDA and CDR2 SQIVND (reference sequence). V gave up 0 bases and J gave up 4 bases, with 13 bases separating them. The CDR3 runs to 15 residues. The CDR3 here is CASSIDGTHKYEQYF. CDR3 DNA sequence: TGTGCCAGTAGTATAGACGGGACCCATAAGTACGAGCAGTACTTC.

This chain joins TRBV27 and TRBJ2-3; 15 positions match TRBD2. In germline, CDR1 is MNHEY, CDR2 SMNVEV (reference sequence). The V and J ends lost 8 bases and 6 bases, in that order; junction bases with no gene match: 9. CDR3 length: 16 residues. The CDR3 nucleotides are TGTGCCAGCGCACTCGGACTAGCGGGAGGGCCGGATACGCAGTATTTT. Amino acids: CASALGLAGGPDTQYF.

The rearrangement joins TRBV27 to TRBJ1-2; D is uncertain. V was pared by 3 bases and J by 7 bases, with 12 bases between. The CDR3 contains 13 residues. Per the germline V gene, CDR1 is MNHEY and CDR2 is SMNVEV (reference sequence). The chain's CDR3 is CASSLPGSGGYTF. The CDR3 DNA sequence: TGTGCCAGCAGTTTGCCCGGTTCGGGTGGCTACACCTTC.

This chain connects TRBV11-2 to TRBJ2-7; 15 nucleotides agree with TRBD2. Looked up from germline, CDR1 is SGHAT and CDR2 is FQNNGV. This CDR3 is 16 amino acids long. The J segment lost 7 bases and the V segment lost 4 bases, leaving 8 bases of the junction unmatched. The DNA for the CDR3 is TGTGCCAGCAGCTCCGGCAGGGGACTAGCGGGAGGTGAGCAGTACTTC. Encoded protein: CASSSGRGLAGGEQYF.

This rearrangement joins TRBV25-1 to TRBJ2-7; TRBD2 agrees at 9 bases. With 4 bases clipped from V and 2 bases from J, the junction kept 9 bases outside the gene matches. The CDR3 spans 16 residues. Looked up from germline, CDR1 is MGHDK and CDR2 is SYGVNS. In DNA form, the CDR3 reads TGTGCCAGCAGTGGGTTAGCGGGAGTCTTCCCCTACGAGCAGTACTTC. Its translation is CASSGLAGVFPYEQYF.

This clone was seen only once. The V gene is TRBV4-1, the J gene TRBJ2-6; tentatively, D is TRBD1 (5 bases). The V end lost 1 base, the J end lost 5 bases, and 9 bases lay between the germline ends. Germline values: CDR1 MGHRA, CDR2 YSYEKL. This CDR3 contains 15 residues. CDR3 amino acids: CASSQGQGWANVLTF. The DNA for the CDR3 is TGCGCCAGCAGCCAAGGGCAGGGCTGGGCCAACGTCCTGACTTTC.

The chain has TRBV27 and TRBJ1-2; no clear D gene. The ends were cut back, 5 bases at V and 4 bases at J, with 11 bases in the middle. Germline V gives CDR1 MNHEY, CDR2 SMNVEV (reference sequence). The CDR3 has 13 residues. The CDR3 protein is CASSPGWGYGYTF. The CDR3, as DNA: TGTGCCAGCAGTCCGGGGTGGGGCTATGGCTACACCTTC.

V is TRBV7-9 and J is TRBJ2-7; D perhaps matches TRBD2 (5 bases). CDR3 size: 14 residues. The germline V gene has CDR1 SEHNR and CDR2 FQNEAQ (reference sequence). With 7 bases removed from V and 7 bases from J, the gap between germline ends came to 20 bases. DNA of the CDR3: TGTGCCAGCAACCCGGTCGACCGGGAAAGGGAGCAGTACTTC. This translates into CASNPVDREREQYF.

J is TRBJ1-4 and V is TRBV14; no clear D. Trimming removed 3 bases from V and 0 bases from J, with 11 bases in between. The CDR3 length is 16 residues. CDR1 and CDR2 (germline): SGHDN, FVKESK. The chain's CDR3 is CASSQVLDATNEKLFF. The CDR3 bases are TGTGCCAGCAGCCAGGTGTTGGACGCAACTAATGAAAAACTGTTTTTT.

The chain joins TRBV4-1 to TRBJ2-7; 8 nucleotides line up with TRBD2. Germline-derived CDR1 and CDR2 are MGHRA and YSYEKL. The V gene end was trimmed by 0 bases and the J gene end by 4 bases; junction bases not matched to a gene: 8. The CDR3 extends over 16 amino acids. The CDR3 sequence is CASSQDVSGSTYEQYF. The CDR3 region has the DNA TGCGCCAGCAGCCAAGATGTCAGCGGGAGTACGTACGAGCAGTACTTC.

The gene calls are TRBV11-2 and TRBJ2-1; D ambiguous. The CDR3 length is 14 residues. The V gene lost 6 bases and the J gene lost 4 bases, with 13 bases spanning the gap. The germline CDR1 and CDR2 sequences are SGHAT and FQNNGV. The DNA for the CDR3 is TGTGCCAGCAGTCGATCCCAGGTTTACAATGAGCAGTTCTTC. Translation gives CASSRSQVYNEQFF. Based on the CDR3 plus reference TRBV11-2 and TRBJ2-1, the full variable domain is EAGVAQSPRYKIIEKRQSVAFWCNPISGHATLYWYQQILGQGPKLLIQFQNNGVVDDSQLPKDRFSAERLKGVDSTLKIQPAKLEDSAVYLCASSRSQVYNEQFFGPGTRLTVL.

This rearrangement joins TRBV29-1 to TRBJ2-2; D perhaps matches TRBD2 (6 bases). Trimming left V 4 bases short and J 4 bases short, with 7 bases between. This CDR3 is built from 12 residues. Per the germline V gene, CDR1 is SQVTM and CDR2 is ANQGSEA. The CDR3 bases are TGCAGCGTTGCCGGGGGCACCGGGGAGCTGTTTTTT. Its translation is CSVAGGTGELFF.

This chain joins TRBV30 and TRBJ2-7, with D perhaps TRBD1 (6 bases). Germline V gene lookup returns CDR1 GTSNPN and CDR2 SVGIG (reference sequence). Between the trimmed V and J ends, which lost 0 bases and 2 bases, there was a span of 14 bases. CDR3 length: 15 residues. CDR3 in DNA: TGTGCCTGGAGTGTAGGTCCAGGGGAAGCCTACGAGCAGTACTTC. Residues: CAWSVGPGEAYEQYF.

A single count supports this clone. The V gene is TRBV7-9, the J gene TRBJ2-2; D perhaps matches TRBD1 (6 bases). Trimming took off 9 bases at V and 0 bases at J, with 14 bases between the two ends. Germline values: CDR1 SEHNR, CDR2 FQNEAQ (reference sequence). CDR3 length: 15 amino acids. The CDR3, as DNA: TGTGCCAGGGACACCGGGACAACGAACACCGGGGAGCTGTTTTTT. Translating it yields CARDTGTTNTGELFF. Using reference TRBV7-9 and TRBJ2-2 for the parts outside the CDR3, the full variable domain is DTGVSQNPRHKITKRGQNVTFRCDPISEHNRLYWYRQTLGQGPEFLTYFQNEAQLEKSRLLSDRFSAERPKGSFSTLEIQRTEQGDSAMYLCARDTGTTNTGELFFGEGSRLTVL.